These 5 T cell receptor beta chains share one sample of origin, sequenced in a study of T cells in Graves' hyperthyroidism and ophthalmopathy (dated by TCRdb to between 2019 and 2020). The library relied on multiplex PCR. The sequencing machine was an Illumina HiSeq 2000. The TCR beta CDR3 regions were amplified from RNA transcripts. The first round of RT-PCR for the TCR CDR3 was performed with the HTBI primer set and the Qiagen OneStep RT-PCR kit. In TCRdb, the public reads were trimmed at Q25 with fastp and aligned with MiXCR, with productive beta chains retained. Each record represents a unique CDR3 protein, reported with the most common genes and DNA among its rows. This sample holds 360,000 or so distinct CDR3 sequences; about a sixth were observed only once. Roughly 15% of the sample lies in the top ten. The sequencing input was blood. The source of these receptors is a woman aged 35 to 49 with Graves' ophthalmopathy.

This clonotype was seen at least ten times. The rearrangement uses TRBV12-3 or TRBV12-4 and TRBJ1-2, with D perhaps matching TRBD1 (5 bases). The CDR3 is 12 amino acids. V shed 11 bases and J shed 8 bases, with 18 bases lying between them. The CDR3 reads CAGNPGRVGYTF. Here the CDR3 DNA reads TGTGCCGGCAACCCGGGCAGGGTAGGCTACACCTTC.

This clonotype showed up many times. The chain is built from TRBV29-1 and TRBJ1-2; D unresolved. V dropped 8 bases and J dropped 1 base, with 8 bases sitting between them. CDR1 and CDR2 (germline): SQVTM, ANQGSEA. The CDR3 sequence is 11 residues long. The CDR3 loop is CSLTDNYGYTF. In DNA, the CDR3 is TGCAGCTTAACAGATAACTATGGCTACACCTTC.

In nucleotides, the CDR3 is TGTGCCAGCAGTTTCGCTTACCTAGCGGGAGGACAAGAGACCCAGTACTTC. Protein product: CASSFAYLAGGQETQYF. This chain joins TRBV28 and TRBJ2-5; TRBD2 aligns across 11 bases. The CDR3 contains 17 residues. Germline CDR1 and CDR2: MDHEN and SYDVKM. Germline trimming cut 3 bases from V and 2 bases from J; bases unmatched to any gene: 8.

This clonotype was detected ten times or more. The gene calls are TRBV7-8 and TRBJ1-5; a weak D match, TRBD1 (5 bases). V was trimmed by 1 base and J by 4 bases, leaving 11 bases between them. The CDR3 runs to 15 residues. Per germline, CDR1 SGHVS and CDR2 FQNEAQ. CDR3 in DNA: TGTGCCAGCAGCTTAGTCAGGGTTTCAAATCAGCCCCAGCATTTT. Protein sequence: CASSLVRVSNQPQHF.

The chain recombines TRBV14 with TRBJ1-6; D is ambiguous. V was shortened by 1 base and J by 11 bases, with 6 bases between the two germline ends. CDR3 size: 12 residues. CDR1 and CDR2 (germline): SGHDN, FVKESK. CDR3 sequence: CASSQGQTPLHF. CDR3 sequence (DNA): TGTGCCAGCAGCCAAGGGCAAACACCCCTCCACTTT.